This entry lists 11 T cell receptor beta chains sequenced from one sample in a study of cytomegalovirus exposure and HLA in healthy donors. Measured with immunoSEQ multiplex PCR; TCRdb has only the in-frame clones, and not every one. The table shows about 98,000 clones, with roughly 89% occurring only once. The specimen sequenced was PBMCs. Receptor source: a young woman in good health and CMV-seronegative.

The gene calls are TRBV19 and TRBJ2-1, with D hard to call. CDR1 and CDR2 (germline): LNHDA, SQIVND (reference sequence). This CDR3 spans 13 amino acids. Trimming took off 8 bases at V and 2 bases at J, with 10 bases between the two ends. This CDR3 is CASSPAPYNEQFF. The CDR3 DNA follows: TGTGCCAGTTCTCCAGCGCCCTACAATGAGCAGTTCTTC. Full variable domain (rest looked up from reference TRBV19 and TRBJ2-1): DGGITQSPKYLFRKEGQNVTLSCEQNLNHDAMYWYRQDPGQGLRLIYYSQIVNDFQKGDIAEGYSVSREKKESFPLTVTSAQKNPTAFYLCASSPAPYNEQFFGPGTRLTVL.

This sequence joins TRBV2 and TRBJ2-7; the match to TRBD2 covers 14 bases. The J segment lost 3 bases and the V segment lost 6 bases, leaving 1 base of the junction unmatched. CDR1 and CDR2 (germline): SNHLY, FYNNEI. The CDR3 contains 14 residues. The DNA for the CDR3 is TGTGCCAGCAGGACTAGCGGGGGGGTCTACGAGCAGTACTTC. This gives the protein CASRTSGGVYEQYF.

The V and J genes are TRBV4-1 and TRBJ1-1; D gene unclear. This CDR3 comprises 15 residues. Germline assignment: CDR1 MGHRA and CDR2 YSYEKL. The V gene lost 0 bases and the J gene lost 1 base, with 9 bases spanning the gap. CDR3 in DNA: TGCGCCAGCAGCCAAGACCCCCCGGGGAACACTGAAGCTTTCTTT. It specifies CASSQDPPGNTEAFF.

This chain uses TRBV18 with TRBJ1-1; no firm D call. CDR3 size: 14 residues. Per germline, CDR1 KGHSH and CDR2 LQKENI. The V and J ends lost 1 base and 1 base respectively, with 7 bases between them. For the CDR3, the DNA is TGTGCCAGCTCACCACAGTTACAGAACACTGAAGCTTTCTTT. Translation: CASSPQLQNTEAFF.

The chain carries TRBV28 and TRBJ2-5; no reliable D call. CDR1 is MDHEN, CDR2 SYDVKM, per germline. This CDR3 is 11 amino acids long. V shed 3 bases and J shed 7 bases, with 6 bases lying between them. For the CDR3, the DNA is TGTGCCAGCAGTTTGAGGCGGACCCAGTACTTC. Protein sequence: CASSLRRTQYF.

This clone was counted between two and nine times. The CDR3 spells CASSLFGGFLFF. The CDR3 DNA follows: TGTGCCAGCAGTTTATTTGGCGGATTCCTGTTTTTT. The V and J genes are TRBV28 and TRBJ1-4; D not resolved. The germline V gene encodes CDR1 MDHEN and CDR2 SYDVKM. V dropped 1 base and J dropped 14 bases, with 11 bases sitting between them. The CDR3 is 12 residues long.

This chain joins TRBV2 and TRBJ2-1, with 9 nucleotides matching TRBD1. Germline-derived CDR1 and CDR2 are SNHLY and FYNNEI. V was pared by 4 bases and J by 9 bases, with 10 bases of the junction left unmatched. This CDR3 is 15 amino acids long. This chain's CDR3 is CASSVLGQGIGEQFF. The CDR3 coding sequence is TGTGCCAGCAGTGTATTGGGACAGGGTATTGGTGAGCAGTTCTTC.

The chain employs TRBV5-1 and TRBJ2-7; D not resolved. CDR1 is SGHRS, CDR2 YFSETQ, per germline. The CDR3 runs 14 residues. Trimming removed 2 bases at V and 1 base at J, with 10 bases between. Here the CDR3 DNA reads TGCGCCAGCAGCTTAAGCGTCGTTTCCTACGAGCAGTACTTC. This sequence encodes CASSLSVVSYEQYF.

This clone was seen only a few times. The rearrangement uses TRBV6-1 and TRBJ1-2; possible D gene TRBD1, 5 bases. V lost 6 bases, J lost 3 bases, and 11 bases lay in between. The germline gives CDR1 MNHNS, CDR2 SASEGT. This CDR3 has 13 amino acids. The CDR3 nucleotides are TGTGCCAGCAGCCCGACAGTTGACTATGGCTACACCTTC. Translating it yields CASSPTVDYGYTF.

Here the CDR3 DNA reads TGTGCCAGCTCATCCTCGTGGGGGGCGGGAGACGGCACAGATACGCAGTATTTT. This encodes CASSSSWGAGDGTDTQYF. The V call is TRBV18, the J call TRBJ2-3; possible D gene TRBD2, 7 bases. Germline loops: CDR1 KGHSH, CDR2 LQKENI. V dropped 5 bases and J dropped 1 base, with 22 bases sitting between them. CDR3 length equals 18 residues.

For the CDR3, the DNA is TGCGCCAGCAGCTTTGGGACAGGGGATGAAGCTTTCTTT. It is translated as CASSFGTGDEAFF. The chain is built from TRBV5-1 and TRBJ1-1; 10 bases map to TRBD1. V shed 2 bases, J shed 7 bases, and the junction held 2 bases outside the gene matches. This CDR3 has 13 residues. CDR1 is SGHRS, CDR2 YFSETQ, per germline.